Listed below are T cell receptor beta chains from one sample, sequenced in a study of blood T cell repertoires in COVID-19. Some clones are missing from TCRdb's copy, which holds only in-frame ones; the method was immunoSEQ multiplex PCR. The data contain around 160,000 clones, around 87% of them seen just once; the ten biggest clones take up around 1.3%. Sequenced input: PBMCs or T cells enriched from blood (not recorded which). These receptors were taken from a woman under 40 with acute COVID-19. Both conserved end residues are part of each CDR3. D genes are given only for firm matches. Expanded clones get a size class; other rows say once, few or many, or leave the size out.

CDR3aa: CASRDGGGTYNEQFF
CDR3nt: TGTGCCAGCAGGGACGGGGGAGGAACCTACAATGAGCAGTTCTTC
v_gene: TRBV6-5
d_gene: NA
abundance: NA
j_gene: TRBJ2-1

CDR3aa: CAATGTPSTDTQYF
CDR3nt: TGTGCCGCGACCGGGACACCATCCACAGATACGCAGTATTTT
v_gene: TRBV30
d_gene: NA
abundance: NA
j_gene: TRBJ2-3

CDR3aa: CASSLGSGVNEQFF
CDR3nt: TGTGCCAGCAGCTTAGGATCGGGGGTCAATGAGCAGTTCTTC
v_gene: TRBV7-9
d_gene: NA
abundance: NA
j_gene: TRBJ2-1

CDR3aa: CASSEGATNEKLFF
CDR3nt: TGTGCCAGCAGTGAAGGGGCGACTAATGAAAAACTGTTTTTT
v_gene: TRBV25-1
d_gene: NA
abundance: NA
j_gene: TRBJ1-4

CDR3aa: CASSPGREGTEAFF
CDR3nt: TGTGCCAGCAGCCCGGGCAGGGAGGGCACTGAAGCTTTCTTT
v_gene: TRBV5-4
d_gene: NA
abundance: NA
j_gene: TRBJ1-1

CDR3aa: CASSSRGEETQYF
CDR3nt: TGTGCCAGCAGTTCCAGGGGCGAAGAGACCCAGTACTTC
v_gene: TRBV6-5
d_gene: NA
abundance: NA
j_gene: TRBJ2-5

CDR3aa: CASSLGDKETQYF
CDR3nt: TGTGCCAGCAGCTTAGGAGATAAAGAGACCCAGTACTTC
v_gene: TRBV11-1
d_gene: NA
abundance: NA
j_gene: TRBJ2-5

CDR3aa: CASSKARGRNQPQHF
CDR3nt: TGTGCCAGCAGCAAAGCGAGGGGGCGCAATCAGCCCCAGCATTTT
v_gene: TRBV21-1
d_gene: NA
abundance: NA
j_gene: TRBJ1-5

CDR3aa: CASSFRDRGLVGNQPQHF
CDR3nt: TGTGCCAGCAGTTTTCGGGACAGGGGGCTTGTTGGCAATCAGCCCCAGCATTTT
v_gene: TRBV28
d_gene: TRBD1
abundance: NA
j_gene: TRBJ1-5

CDR3aa: CATGREGYYEQYF
CDR3nt: TGTGCCACCGGGCGGGAGGGCTACTACGAGCAGTACTTC
v_gene: TRBV15
d_gene: TRBD2
abundance: NA
j_gene: TRBJ2-7

CDR3aa: CASSPGGDSGTTYEQYF
CDR3nt: TGTGCCAGCAGCCCAGGGGGGGATAGCGGGACTACCTACGAGCAGTACTTC
v_gene: TRBV28
d_gene: NA
abundance: NA
j_gene: TRBJ2-7

CDR3aa: CASSHQGMTSYTF
CDR3nt: TGTGCCAGCAGCCATCAGGGTATGACCAGCTACACCTTC
v_gene: TRBV14
d_gene: NA
abundance: NA
j_gene: TRBJ1-2

CDR3aa: CASRSDRNSNQPQHF
CDR3nt: TGTGCCAGCAGATCCGACAGGAATAGCAATCAGCCCCAGCATTTT
v_gene: TRBV6-6
d_gene: NA
abundance: NA
j_gene: TRBJ1-5

CDR3aa: CSVDRGRDEQFF
CDR3nt: TGCAGCGTTGACAGGGGGAGAGATGAGCAGTTCTTC
v_gene: TRBV29-1
d_gene: TRBD1
abundance: NA
j_gene: TRBJ2-1

CDR3aa: CASSVGLDGADIQYF
CDR3nt: TGTGCCAGCAGCGTAGGGCTAGATGGCGCAGACATTCAGTACTTC
v_gene: TRBV9
d_gene: NA
abundance: few
j_gene: TRBJ2-4

CDR3aa: CASSPWTGVGNEQFF
CDR3nt: TGTGCCAGTAGTCCCTGGACAGGGGTGGGAAATGAGCAGTTCTTC
v_gene: TRBV19
d_gene: TRBD1
abundance: NA
j_gene: TRBJ2-1

CDR3aa: CASSLGQHSGNTIYF
CDR3nt: TGTGCCAGCAGTTTAGGACAGCACTCTGGAAACACCATATATTTT
v_gene: TRBV28
d_gene: NA
abundance: NA
j_gene: TRBJ1-3

CDR3aa: CASSRQREWADTQYF
CDR3nt: TGCGCCAGCAGCCGTCAGAGGGAGTGGGCAGATACGCAGTATTTT
v_gene: TRBV4-1
d_gene: NA
abundance: NA
j_gene: TRBJ2-3

CDR3aa: CASSPTVGSSNTEAFF
CDR3nt: TGTGCCAGCAGTCCGACAGTAGGGTCGTCGAACACTGAAGCTTTCTTT
v_gene: TRBV28
d_gene: NA
abundance: NA
j_gene: TRBJ1-1

CDR3aa: CASSPTWTGTGQYEQYF
CDR3nt: TGTGCCAGCAGCCCGACGTGGACCGGGACAGGGCAGTACGAGCAGTACTTC
v_gene: TRBV7-9
d_gene: TRBD1
abundance: NA
j_gene: TRBJ2-7

CDR3aa: CASSLDISASGSTGFYNEQFF
CDR3nt: TGTGCCAGCAGCCTAGATATCTCGGCTAGCGGGTCCACGGGATTTTACAATGAGCAGTTCTTC
v_gene: TRBV11-3
d_gene: TRBD2
abundance: NA
j_gene: TRBJ2-1

CDR3aa: CASSQGTGTGGSEAFF
CDR3nt: TGCGCCAGCAGCCAAGGGACCGGGACAGGGGGGTCTGAAGCTTTCTTT
v_gene: TRBV4-3
d_gene: TRBD1
abundance: once
j_gene: TRBJ1-1

CDR3aa: CASSIDPPGLAGASHEQYF
CDR3nt: TGTGCCAGTAGTATAGACCCCCCGGGACTAGCGGGAGCGTCCCACGAGCAGTACTTC
v_gene: TRBV19
d_gene: TRBD2
abundance: NA
j_gene: TRBJ2-7

CDR3aa: CASSLQSGTQYF
CDR3nt: TGCGCCAGCAGCCTTCAATCCGGTACGCAGTATTTT
v_gene: TRBV5-1
d_gene: NA
abundance: NA
j_gene: TRBJ2-3

CDR3aa: CASSYLPTGSEQYF
CDR3nt: TGCGCCAGCAGTTACCTCCCGACAGGGAGCGAGCAGTACTTC
v_gene: TRBV5-1
d_gene: TRBD1
abundance: NA
j_gene: TRBJ2-7

CDR3aa: CSVYTGTGAYEQYF
CDR3nt: TGCAGCGTTTACACCGGGACAGGGGCCTACGAGCAGTACTTC
v_gene: TRBV29-1
d_gene: TRBD1
abundance: once
j_gene: TRBJ2-7

CDR3aa: CASSSQSNTEAFF
CDR3nt: TGTGCCAGCAGTTCTCAGTCGAACACTGAAGCTTTCTTT
v_gene: TRBV7-2
d_gene: NA
abundance: NA
j_gene: TRBJ1-1

CDR3aa: CASSVTGARDEQYF
CDR3nt: TGTGCCAGCAGCGTTACAGGGGCTCGCGACGAGCAGTACTTC
v_gene: TRBV2
d_gene: TRBD1
abundance: NA
j_gene: TRBJ2-7

CDR3aa: CASSIDHPGTADRYTF
CDR3nt: TGTGCCAGTAGTATAGATCACCCCGGGACAGCCGATCGCTACACCTTC
v_gene: TRBV19
d_gene: TRBD1
abundance: NA
j_gene: TRBJ1-2

CDR3aa: CASSLAAGSYEQYF
CDR3nt: TGTGCCAGCAGCTTAGCCGCGGGATCCTACGAGCAGTACTTC
v_gene: TRBV7-9
d_gene: NA
abundance: NA
j_gene: TRBJ2-7